This T cell receptor beta chain came from a study of blood T cells in healthy people across ages. General observations from the study: Comparison with aged donors showed that long-lived donors had more naive CD4+ cells and higher diversity. Older individuals had lower TCR beta diversity per million T cells (the decline was roughly linear). Researchers report that TCR beta diversity correlated strongly with naive T cell percentage.

This CDR3 region has 14 residues. Germline V CDR1 and CDR2: WSHSY, SAAADI. V gave up 7 bases and J gave up 6 bases; unmatched junction bases: 7. With regard to this clonotype: Its antigen is unidentified.

Alongside a J-beta primer mix, a sample-barcoded 5' primer served in a second PCR lasting roughly 6 to 11 cycles. Every cDNA was tagged by a template-switch adaptor with 12 random nucleotides. TCRdb redid the calling of the 5' RACE reads with MiXCR, one entry per CDR3 protein. Of about 1.7 million distinct CDR3 sequences in the sample, 28% were seen once. The chain employs TRBV10-2 and TRBJ2-3, with 10 bases matching TRBD2. This sequence was found in a young woman in good health. Specimen: blood. CDR3 coding DNA: TGCGCCAGCATCGCTAGCGGGAGATCGGATACGCAGTATTTT. This codes for CASIASGRSDTQYF.